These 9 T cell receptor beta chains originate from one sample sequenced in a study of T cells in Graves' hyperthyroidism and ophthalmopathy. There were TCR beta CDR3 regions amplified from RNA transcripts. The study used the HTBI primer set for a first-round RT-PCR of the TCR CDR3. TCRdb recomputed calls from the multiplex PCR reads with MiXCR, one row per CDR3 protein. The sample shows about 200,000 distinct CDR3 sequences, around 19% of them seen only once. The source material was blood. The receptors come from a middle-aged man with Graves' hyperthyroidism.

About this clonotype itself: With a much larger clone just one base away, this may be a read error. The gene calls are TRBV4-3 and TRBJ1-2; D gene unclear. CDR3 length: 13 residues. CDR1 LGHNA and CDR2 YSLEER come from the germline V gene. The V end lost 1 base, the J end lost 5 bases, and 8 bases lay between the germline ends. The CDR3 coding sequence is TGCGCCAGCAGCCAAGGGTCGGATTATGGCTACACCTTC. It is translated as CASSQGSDYGYTF.

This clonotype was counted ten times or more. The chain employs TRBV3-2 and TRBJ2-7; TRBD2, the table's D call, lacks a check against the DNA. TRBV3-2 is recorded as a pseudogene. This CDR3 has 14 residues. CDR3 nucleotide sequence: TGTGCCAGCAGCCCCTTGAGGGATTCCCACGAGCAGTACTTC. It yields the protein CASSPLRDSHEQYF.

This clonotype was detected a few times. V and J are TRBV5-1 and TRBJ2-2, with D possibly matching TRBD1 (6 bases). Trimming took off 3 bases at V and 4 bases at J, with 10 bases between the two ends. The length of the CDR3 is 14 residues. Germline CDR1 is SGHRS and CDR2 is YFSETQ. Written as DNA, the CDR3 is TGCGCCAGCAGCTATGGACAGTCCACCGGGGAGCTGTTTTTT. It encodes CASSYGQSTGELFF.

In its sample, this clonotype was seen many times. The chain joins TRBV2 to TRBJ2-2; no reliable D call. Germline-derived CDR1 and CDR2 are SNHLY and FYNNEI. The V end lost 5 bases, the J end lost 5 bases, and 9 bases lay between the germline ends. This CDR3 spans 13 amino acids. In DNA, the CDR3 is TGTGCCAGCAGTCCCCAACGGACCGGGGAGCTGTTTTTT. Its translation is CASSPQRTGELFF.

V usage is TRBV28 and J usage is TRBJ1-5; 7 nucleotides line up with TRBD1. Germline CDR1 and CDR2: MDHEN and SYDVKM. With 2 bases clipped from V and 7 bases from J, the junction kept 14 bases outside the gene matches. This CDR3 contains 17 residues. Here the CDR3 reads CASSLISRTGVRQPQHF. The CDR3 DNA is TGTGCCAGCAGTTTAATATCCCGGACAGGCGTCAGGCAGCCCCAGCATTTT.

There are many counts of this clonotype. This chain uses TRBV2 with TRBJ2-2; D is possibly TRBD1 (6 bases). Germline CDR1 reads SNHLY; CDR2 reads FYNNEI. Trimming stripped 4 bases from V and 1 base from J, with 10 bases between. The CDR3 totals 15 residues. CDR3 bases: TGTGCCAGCAGTGTAAGGACAGAGAACACCGGGGAGCTGTTTTTT. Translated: CASSVRTENTGELFF.

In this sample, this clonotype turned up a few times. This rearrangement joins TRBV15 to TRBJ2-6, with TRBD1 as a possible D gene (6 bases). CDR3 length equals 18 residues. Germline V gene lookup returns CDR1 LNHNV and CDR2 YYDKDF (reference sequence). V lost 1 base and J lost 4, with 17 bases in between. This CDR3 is CATSRGEQGRRGANVLTF. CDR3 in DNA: TGTGCCACCAGCAGAGGGGAGCAGGGGCGAAGAGGGGCCAACGTCCTGACTTTC.

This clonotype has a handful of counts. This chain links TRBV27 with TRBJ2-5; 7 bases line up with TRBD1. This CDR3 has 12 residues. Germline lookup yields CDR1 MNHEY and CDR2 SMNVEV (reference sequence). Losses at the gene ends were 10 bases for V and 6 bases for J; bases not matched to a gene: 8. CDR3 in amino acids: CATATGTKTQYF. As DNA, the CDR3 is TGTGCCACCGCGACAGGGACGAAGACCCAGTACTTC.

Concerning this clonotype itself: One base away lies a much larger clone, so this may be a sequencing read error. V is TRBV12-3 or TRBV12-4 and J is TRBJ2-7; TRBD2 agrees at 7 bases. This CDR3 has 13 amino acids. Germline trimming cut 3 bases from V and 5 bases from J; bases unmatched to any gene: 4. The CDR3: CASSFGGCDEQYF. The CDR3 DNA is TGTGCCAGCAGTTTCGGGGGGTGCGACGAGCAGTACTTC.